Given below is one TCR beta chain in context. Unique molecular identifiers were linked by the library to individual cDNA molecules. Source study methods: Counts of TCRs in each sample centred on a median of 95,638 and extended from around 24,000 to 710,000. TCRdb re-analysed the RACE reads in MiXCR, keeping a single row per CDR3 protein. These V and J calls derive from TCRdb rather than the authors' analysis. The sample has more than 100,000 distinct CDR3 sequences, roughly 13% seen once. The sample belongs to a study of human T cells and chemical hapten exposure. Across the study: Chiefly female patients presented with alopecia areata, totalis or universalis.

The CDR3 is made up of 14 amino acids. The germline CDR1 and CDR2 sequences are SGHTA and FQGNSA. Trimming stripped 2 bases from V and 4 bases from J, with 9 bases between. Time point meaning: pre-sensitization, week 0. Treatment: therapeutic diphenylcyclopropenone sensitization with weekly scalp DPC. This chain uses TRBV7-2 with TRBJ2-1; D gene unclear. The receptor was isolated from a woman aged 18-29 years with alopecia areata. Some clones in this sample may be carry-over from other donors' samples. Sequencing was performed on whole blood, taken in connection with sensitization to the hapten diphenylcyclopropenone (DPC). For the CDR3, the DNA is TGTGCCAGCAGCTTAATTGGCGTGTACAATGAGCAGTTCTTC. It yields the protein CASSLIGVYNEQFF.